A selection of T cell receptor beta chains follows, all from one sample in a study of shared clonotypes between healthy human individuals. The repertoire was sequenced with immunoSEQ multiplex PCR; TCRdb's copy has only in-frame clones and lacks some. This table holds around 620,000 clones, around 95% found once. The sequencing sample was made of naive CD8+ T cells sorted from blood. Receptor source: a woman aged 30 to 39 in good health. Each CDR3 is given with its conserved first and last residue. A D gene is named only where the DNA matches it firmly. Clone size is stated in some rows and not others, as once, few, many or a class when expanded.

CDR3,DNA,J,size,V,D,length
CASSTGTGGYGYTF,TGTGCCAGCAGCACCGGGACAGGGGGGTATGGCTACACCTTC,TRBJ1-2,-,TRBV13,TRBD1,14
CASRKQGKGYTF,TGTGCCAGCAGGAAACAGGGGAAGGGCTACACCTTC,TRBJ1-2,-,TRBV6-1,TRBD1,12
CASSFGSGRTDTQYF,TGTGCCAGCAGCTTTGGTAGCGGGAGGACCGATACGCAGTATTTT,TRBJ2-3,once,TRBV7-7,TRBD2,15
CASRGGLDTEAFF,TGTGCCAGCCGAGGGGGCTTGGACACTGAAGCTTTCTTT,TRBJ1-1,-,TRBV5-4,TRBD1,13
CASSLSYGVTEAFF,TGTGCCAGCAGTTTATCGTACGGGGTTACTGAAGCTTTCTTT,TRBJ1-1,-,TRBV27,-,14
CASSLKYEQYF,TGTGCCAGCAGCTTAAAGTACGAGCAGTACTTC,TRBJ2-7,few,TRBV7-9,-,11
CASRASAQQFF,TGTGCCAGCCGAGCTAGCGCCCAGCAGTTCTTC,TRBJ2-1,-,TRBV2,-,11
CASSLAPKRQLYEQYF,TGTGCCAGCAGCTTAGCCCCTAAAAGACAGCTATACGAGCAGTACTTC,TRBJ2-7,-,TRBV11-3,-,16
CASSWDRGGGEQYF,TGTGCCAGCAGCTGGGACAGGGGAGGAGGCGAGCAGTACTTC,TRBJ2-7,-,TRBV5-4,TRBD1,14
CASSYLAGATDTQYF,TGTGCCAGCAGTTACCTAGCGGGGGCCACAGATACGCAGTATTTT,TRBJ2-3,-,TRBV28,TRBD2,15
CASSGTGYTEAFF,TGTGCCAGCAGTGGGACAGGTTACACTGAAGCTTTCTTT,TRBJ1-1,-,TRBV6-6,TRBD1,13
CAWEEDRDPAETQYF,TGTGCCTGGGAAGAAGACAGAGACCCAGCAGAGACCCAGTACTTC,TRBJ2-5,-,TRBV30,-,15
CASSIWGTGFQDGYTF,TGTGCCAGTAGTATATGGGGGACAGGGTTTCAGGATGGCTACACCTTC,TRBJ1-2,-,TRBV19,TRBD1,16
CASSLAELAGVEQFF,TGTGCCAGCAGCTTGGCCGAACTAGCGGGAGTTGAGCAGTTCTTC,TRBJ2-1,once,TRBV5-4,TRBD2,15
CASSWTSGRANEQFF,TGTGCCAGCAGTTGGACTAGCGGGAGGGCCAATGAGCAGTTCTTC,TRBJ2-1,-,TRBV6-6,TRBD2,15
CASSSTRDRDNEQFF,TGTGCCAGCAGCTCAACCCGGGACAGAGACAATGAGCAGTTCTTC,TRBJ2-1,-,TRBV11-2,TRBD1,15
CASSFLIAGGGSYEQYF,TGTGCCAGCAGTTTTTTAATAGCGGGAGGAGGCTCCTACGAGCAGTACTTC,TRBJ2-7,-,TRBV28,TRBD2,17
CASSLSTDYEQYF,TGCGCCAGCAGCTTATCGACTGACTACGAGCAGTACTTC,TRBJ2-7,once,TRBV5-1,-,13
CASSEFSLAGMSTDTQYF,TGTGCCAGCAGTGAATTCTCCCTAGCGGGGATGAGCACAGATACGCAGTATTTT,TRBJ2-3,once,TRBV6-1,TRBD2,18
CASRQDRVHSNQPQHF,TGTGCCAGCAGGCAAGACAGGGTTCATAGCAATCAGCCCCAGCATTTT,TRBJ1-5,-,TRBV28,TRBD1,16
CASSLTDRGTYEQYF,TGTGCCAGCAGCCTGACGGACAGGGGGACCTACGAGCAGTACTTC,TRBJ2-7,-,TRBV11-1,TRBD1,15
CASGFKYEQYF,TGTGCTAGTGGTTTTAAATACGAGCAGTACTTC,TRBJ2-7,-,TRBV12-5,-,11
CASSSTPGPEQFF,TGTGCCAGCAGCAGTACCCCCGGGCCCGAGCAGTTCTTC,TRBJ2-1,once,TRBV28,-,13
CASAGLAGGNNEQFF,TGTGCCAGCGCTGGACTAGCGGGAGGGAACAATGAGCAGTTCTTC,TRBJ2-1,-,TRBV21-1,-,15
CASSVGLAGNEQFF,TGTGCCAGCAGTGTGGGACTAGCGGGAAATGAGCAGTTCTTC,TRBJ2-1,once,TRBV6-1,TRBD2,14
CASSPAGVGYEQYF,TGTGCCAGCAGCCCCGCGGGAGTCGGGTACGAGCAGTACTTC,TRBJ2-7,-,TRBV7-9,TRBD2,14
CASSPGQGGELFF,TGTGCCAGCAGCCCCGGACAGGGCGGGGAGCTGTTTTTT,TRBJ2-2,-,TRBV7-6,TRBD1,13
CASSSPGVGQYF,TGTGCCAGCAGCTCCCCGGGAGTTGGGCAGTACTTC,TRBJ2-7,-,TRBV7-9,-,12
CAWREDRGLYEQYF,TGTGCCTGGAGGGAGGACAGGGGGCTCTACGAGCAGTACTTC,TRBJ2-7,-,TRBV30,TRBD1,14
CASSQRDRNEQFF,TGCGCCAGCAGCCAACGGGACAGAAATGAGCAGTTCTTC,TRBJ2-1,-,TRBV4-1,TRBD1,13
CASSLARTGTMTGELFF,TGTGCCAGCAGCTTAGCCCGGACCGGGACAATGACCGGGGAGCTGTTTTTT,TRBJ2-2,-,TRBV11-2,-,17
CASSPPGPSSEQYF,TGCGCCAGCAGCCCCCCGGGACCTTCCAGCGAGCAGTACTTC,TRBJ2-7,-,TRBV4-1,-,14
CASSLGVGAFF,TGTGCCAGCAGTTTAGGGGTGGGGGCTTTCTTT,TRBJ1-1,-,TRBV28,-,11
CASRPGQASSYEQYF,TGTGCCAGCAGACCGGGACAGGCGAGCTCCTACGAGCAGTACTTC,TRBJ2-7,-,TRBV27,TRBD1,15
CASSEREGEGYTF,TGTGCCAGCAGTGAAAGGGAGGGAGAGGGCTACACCTTC,TRBJ1-2,-,TRBV2,-,13
CASSLYYSGQRANTGELFF,TGTGCCAGCAGCTTATACTATTCGGGACAACGCGCGAACACCGGGGAGCTGTTTTTT,TRBJ2-2,-,TRBV11-2,-,19
CASSDRGQNTEAFF,TGTGCCAGTAGTGATCGGGGGCAGAACACTGAAGCTTTCTTT,TRBJ1-1,-,TRBV19,-,14
CASSPASGVEQYF,TGTGCCAGTAGTCCCGCATCAGGGGTCGAGCAGTACTTC,TRBJ2-7,-,TRBV19,-,13
CASSSQGLVSYEQYF,TGTGCCAGCAGCTCACAGGGGTTAGTCTCCTACGAGCAGTACTTC,TRBJ2-7,-,TRBV5-6,TRBD1,15
CASSLTRATRSYNEQFF,TGCGCCAGCAGCCTTACTAGGGCTACCCGCTCCTACAATGAGCAGTTCTTC,TRBJ2-1,-,TRBV4-1,-,17
CASTQDWQYSNQPQHF,TGTGCCAGCACCCAAGATTGGCAATATAGCAATCAGCCCCAGCATTTT,TRBJ1-5,-,TRBV28,-,16
CASRGLRSGYEQYF,TGTGCCAGCAGGGGACTCAGAAGTGGTTACGAGCAGTACTTC,TRBJ2-7,-,TRBV2,-,14
CASSASGSRNNEQFF,TGTGCCAGCAGCGCTAGCGGGAGCAGGAACAATGAGCAGTTCTTC,TRBJ2-1,-,TRBV11-2,TRBD2,15
CASSRPTSGSYEQYF,TGTGCCAGCAGCCGCCCGACTAGCGGGAGCTACGAGCAGTACTTC,TRBJ2-7,-,TRBV4-2,TRBD2,15
CASSVGRTNPEQYF,TGTGCCAGCAGTGTGGGACGGACCAACCCCGAGCAGTACTTC,TRBJ2-7,once,TRBV6-1,-,14
CASRGTDSYNEQFF,TGTGCCAGCAGAGGGACAGACTCCTACAATGAGCAGTTCTTC,TRBJ2-1,-,TRBV27,TRBD1,14
CASTSNRDSPTDTQYF,TGTGCCAGCACTTCCAACCGGGACTCCCCCACAGATACGCAGTATTTT,TRBJ2-3,-,TRBV28,-,16
CASSVARDRGNYGYTF,TGTGCCAGCAGCGTAGCCAGGGACAGGGGCAACTATGGCTACACCTTC,TRBJ1-2,-,TRBV9,TRBD1,16
CASSLSSGDEKLFF,TGTGCCAGCAGCTTGTCCAGTGGGGATGAAAAACTGTTTTTT,TRBJ1-4,-,TRBV5-6,-,14